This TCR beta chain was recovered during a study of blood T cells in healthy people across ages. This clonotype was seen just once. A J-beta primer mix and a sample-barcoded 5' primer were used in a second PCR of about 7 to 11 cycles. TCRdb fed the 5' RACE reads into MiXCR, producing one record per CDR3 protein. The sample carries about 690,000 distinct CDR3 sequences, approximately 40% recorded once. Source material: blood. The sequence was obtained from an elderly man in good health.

CDR3 sequence: CASSSRGQARGTQYF. The CDR3 nucleotides are TGTGCCAGCAGCTCGAGGGGACAGGCCCGGGGGACCCAGTACTTC. This chain links TRBV11-2 with TRBJ2-5; 8 nucleotides line up with TRBD1. This CDR3 has 15 amino acids. Germline values: CDR1 SGHAT, CDR2 FQNNGV. Trimming removed 4 bases from V and 7 bases from J; junction bases left unmatched: 11.